This T cell receptor (beta chain) was identified during a study of Graves' ophthalmopathy and Graves' hyperthyroidism. As for the study in general: No ophthalmopathy within 18 months of follow-up signified stable hyperthyroidism. Study-wide results and caveats: Sensitivity of around 88% and specificity of about 81% were achieved when a 13-signature model separated ophthalmopathy from stable hyperthyroidism. At about 70% sensitivity and approximately 72% specificity, the model predicted progression of the ophthalmopathy.

Researchers turned away patients with other autoimmune diseases, uncontrolled infections, pregnancy or lactation. Trimming took 1 base from V and 1 from J, leaving 8 bases between them. CDR1 is SGHRS and CDR2 is YFSETQ in the germline V gene. This CDR3 has 14 residues. The table lists this clonotype with many counts. Its specificity is not known. RNA transcripts were the template, and TCR beta CDR3 regions were amplified from them. First-round RT-PCR employed HTBI primers, with a second-round multiplex PCR after it. MiXCR was run by TCRdb on the multiplex PCR reads, yielding one entry per CDR3 protein. This repertoire shows a few hundred thousand distinct CDR3 sequences, roughly 40% found once; its top ten account for roughly 4.5%.

The receptor's source is an adult man with Graves' hyperthyroidism. Sequenced: peripheral blood or thyroid tissue (not recorded which). The rearrangement joins TRBV5-1 to TRBJ1-1; D is undetermined. The CDR3 here is CASSLTVKNTEAFF. Written as DNA, the CDR3 is TGCGCCAGCAGCTTGACGGTTAAGAACACTGAAGCTTTCTTT.